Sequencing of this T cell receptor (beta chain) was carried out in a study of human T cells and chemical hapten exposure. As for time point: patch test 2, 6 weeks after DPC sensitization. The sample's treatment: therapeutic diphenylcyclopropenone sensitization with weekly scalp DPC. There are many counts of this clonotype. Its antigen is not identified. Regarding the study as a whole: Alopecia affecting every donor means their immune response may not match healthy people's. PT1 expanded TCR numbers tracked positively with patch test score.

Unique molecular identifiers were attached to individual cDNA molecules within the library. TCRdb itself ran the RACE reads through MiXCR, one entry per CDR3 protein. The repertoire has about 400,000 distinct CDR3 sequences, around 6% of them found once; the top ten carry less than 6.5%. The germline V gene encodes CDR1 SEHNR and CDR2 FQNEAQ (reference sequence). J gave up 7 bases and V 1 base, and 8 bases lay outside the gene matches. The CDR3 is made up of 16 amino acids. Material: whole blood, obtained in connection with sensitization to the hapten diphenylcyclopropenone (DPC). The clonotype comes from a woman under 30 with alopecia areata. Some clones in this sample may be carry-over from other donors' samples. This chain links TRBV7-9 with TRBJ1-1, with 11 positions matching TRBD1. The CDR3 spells CASSLERTGGSGEAFF. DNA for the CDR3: TGTGCCAGCAGCTTAGAACGGACAGGGGGCTCTGGTGAAGCTTTCTTT.